The source of this T cell receptor beta chain is a study of tumor and adjacent non-tumor tissue in lung cancer. A modified ARM-PCR protocol with three rounds of nested PCR amplified TCRbeta. A single record per CDR3 protein comes from TCRdb applying MiXCR to the multiplex PCR reads. The sample records over 80,000 distinct CDR3 sequences, roughly three quarters being singletons. Looked up from germline, CDR1 is MGHRA and CDR2 is YSYEKL. The CDR3 has 14 residues. V shed 0 bases and J shed 5 bases, with 10 bases lying between them. The template was RNA from unsorted bulk tissue. The normal lung tissue was taken more than 3 cm from the tumor edge.

The chain joins TRBV4-1 to TRBJ1-1; D remains unclear. This clonotype was obtained from a woman between 45 and 60 years old with non-small cell lung cancer. The sequencing sample was made of distant non-tumor lung tissue. CDR3 bases: TGCGCCAGCAGCCAAGATGGATCGAAGACTGAAGCTTTCTTT. It yields the protein CASSQDGSKTEAFF.